This T cell receptor (beta chain) appears in the sequencing data of a study of control samples from healthy donors and cancer patients (dated by TCRdb to between 2020 and 2021). V and J are truncated by 1 base and 4 bases respectively, leaving an intervening sequence of 8 bases. CDR1 SNHLY and CDR2 FYNNEI were looked up in the germline V gene. Measured from the cysteine to the phenylalanine, the CDR3 is 14 residues long. This entry keeps only the CDR3 DNA: 42 bases, framed from base 1. Library preparation was by the immunoSEQ multiplex PCR assay. The clones in this table, taken by TCRdb from immuneACCESS, are in-frame only. Not every clone is retained; where verified, under half of the shortfall comes from an unresolved V gene, and the cause of the rest is unknown. For this sample the table gives 75,000 to 95,000 clones, of which approximately 91% were detected only once. Of the sample, 5% to 7% is held by the ten largest clones.

Details on this clone: Its binding antigen is unknown. No much larger clone is present one base from it, and per-base qualities are unavailable.

The chain couples TRBV2 to TRBJ1-5; the D gene is not confidently resolved. The sample was blood. The receptor was derived from a woman in her forties or fifties in good health. The DNA is as follows: TGTGCCAGCAGTGAAGGGCAGTTTAATCAGCCCCAGCATTTT. Its protein product is CASSEGQFNQPQHF.